Described below is a single T cell receptor (beta chain) sequence and its context. The germline CDR1 and CDR2 sequences are SGHRS and YFSETQ. Germline trimming cut 4 bases from V and 8 bases from J; bases unmatched to any gene: 9. The CDR3 extends over 15 amino acids. This record belongs to a study of T cell responses to AZD1222 COVID-19 vaccine. TCRdb's table, derived via immunoSEQ multiplex PCR, lists solely in-frame clones and lacks some. The table includes roughly 8,000 clones, roughly 90% detected once. The specimen comprised peripheral blood, sampled 28 days after the second AZD1222 dose. The receptor was isolated from an adult who received the AZD1222 COVID-19 vaccine. The V and J genes are TRBV5-1 and TRBJ1-2, with 12 bases lining up with TRBD1. The CDR3 region is CASSAWGQGAEGYTF. The CDR3 DNA is TGCGCCAGCAGCGCCTGGGGACAGGGGGCTGAAGGCTACACCTTC. Complete variable domain (other parts from reference TRBV5-1 and TRBJ1-2): KAGVTQTPRYLIKTRGQQVTLSCSPISGHRSVSWYQQTPGQGLQFLFEYFSETQRNKGNFPGRFSGRQFSNSRSEMNVSTLELGDSALYLCASSAWGQGAEGYTFGSGTRLTVV.